This T cell receptor (beta chain) stems from a study of blood T cell repertoires in COVID-19. Study at large: Acute-phase and convalescent COVID-19 samples originated in the United States, Italy and Spain. T cells, B-cell-depleted T cells, or PBMCs provided the cDNA or gDNA that served as material.

Authors' analysis steps: From reference gene primer amplification, estimates of nucleated cell counts were derived. Sequenced by immunoSEQ multiplex PCR; TCRdb stores in-frame clones only, minus some. That table gives V, J and clone size, and the DNA gave D and trimming. The profile shows around 91,000 clones, 85% of them singletons. The CDR3 consists of 13 residues. V was clipped by 5 bases and J by 4 bases, with 9 bases between them. Germline CDR1 and CDR2: SEHNR and FQNEAQ (reference sequence). The V call is TRBV7-9, the J call TRBJ2-1; maybe TRBD1 (6 bases). Sequencing used peripheral blood. This receptor was taken from a man at least 80 years old with acute or convalescent COVID-19. CDR3 in DNA: TGTGCCAGCAGCCCGGACAGTTACAATGAGCAGTTCTTC. Amino acid sequence: CASSPDSYNEQFF.